This TCR beta chain was profiled in a study of CD8 T cell repertoires and HIV-1 epitope variants. Whole-study context: Epitopes were three Gag families plus Nef HW9 and YT9. Equal numbers of autologous T cell-negative cells presented antigen to enriched T cells. Cultures ran around ten days, with IL-2, IL-7 and IL-15 added on days 3 and 7.

CDR1 and CDR2 from the germline V gene are MNHEY and SVGAGI. This CDR3 is 15 amino acids long. Trimming took 4 bases from V and 0 from J, leaving 9 bases between them. The table came from immunoSEQ multiplex PCR; TCRdb's copy has only in-frame clones and leaves some out. Of roughly 1,800 clones listed, about two thirds were seen once; the top ten hold less than 50%. Concerning this clone: Antigen specificity is unknown.

Findings and limits, study-wide: Nef KF9 drew 4 to 6 clonotypes and HW9 one, without TAALDMSHF responses.

Material for sequencing was cultured CD8+ T cells derived from PBMCs. The chain uses TRBV6-5 and TRBJ1-4; no clear D gene. The TCR originated in a male donor with HIV. This CDR3 is CASSLHTSTNEKLFF. The CDR3 nucleotides are TGTGCCAGCAGTTTACATACCTCAACTAATGAAAAACTGTTTTTT.